The clone carrying this TCR beta chain was observed a few times. These data are taken from a study of identical twins. All donors were healthy Caucasians. TCRdb itself ran the 5' RACE reads through MiXCR, one entry per CDR3 protein. The data hold around 690,000 distinct CDR3 sequences, with approximately 22% observed a single time. V lost 5 bases and J lost 6; bases outside the gene matches: 6. The CDR3 sequence is 15 residues long. This sample also belongs to another study, concerning T cells expressing NK-cell markers. From that paper: Within the sequenced cohort of eight donors, seven exhibited HCMV seropositivity and one was seronegative.

Material: PBMCs. The sequence derives from a woman between 18 and 29 years old in good health. V is TRBV12-3 or TRBV12-4 and J is TRBJ2-7, with 14 bases lining up with TRBD2. CDR3 in DNA: TGTGCCAGCAGTCCCGGACTAGCGGGGGGACGCGAGCAGTACTTC. It specifies CASSPGLAGGREQYF.